What follows is one TCR beta chain and its context. The ends lost 0 bases at V and 4 bases at J; junction bases unmatched: 14. The CDR3 consists of 18 residues. The V gene's germline CDR1 is LGHNA and CDR2 YSLEER. This record belongs to a study of blood T cell repertoires in COVID-19. Sequencing was performed with immunoSEQ multiplex PCR; in TCRdb, only in-frame clones are kept and a portion is missing. The sample shows roughly 35,000 clones, roughly 85% of them seen only once. The rearrangement joins TRBV4-3 to TRBJ1-2; the match to TRBD1 covers 7 bases. The sequenced material came from peripheral blood. The clonotype was recovered from a human donor with acute or convalescent COVID-19. The donor label of this sample is uncertain. CDR3 in amino acids: CASSQEWDSPRAAYGYTF. Here the CDR3 DNA reads TGCGCCAGCAGCCAAGAGTGGGACAGTCCGCGGGCTGCCTATGGCTACACCTTC.